One sample yielded the 26 T cell receptor beta chains listed below, sequenced in a study of metastatic and nonmetastatic thyroid tumors. Using MiXCR, TCRdb reanalyzed the PCR reads. The sample holds under 45,000 clones, approximately 19% seen once. No patient had received any treatment before thyroid surgery. The sequenced sample consisted of tumor tissue. The origin of the receptors is a female donor with papillary thyroid cancer or a benign thyroid nodule (not recorded which). Some clones in this sample may be carry-over from other donors' samples.

The rearrangement links TRBV12-3 or TRBV12-4 to TRBJ2-2; 11 bases are shared with TRBD2. The CDR3 consists of 18 residues. V lost 1 base and J lost 4; bases outside the gene matches: 8. CDR3 DNA: TGTGCCAGCAGTTTAGGAGGAGTCGGACTAGCGGGCACCGGGGAGCTGTTTTTT. It encodes CASSLGGVGLAGTGELFF.

This clone was seen at least ten times. The chain carries TRBV11-2 and TRBJ2-3; D tentatively fits TRBD1 or TRBD2 (5 bases each). Germline V lookup: CDR1 SGHAT, CDR2 FQNNGV. This CDR3 has 15 residues. V gave up 4 bases and J gave up 1 base, with 12 bases separating them. CDR3: CASSSGTFRTDTQYF. Written as DNA, the CDR3 is TGTGCCAGCAGCTCCGGGACCTTTCGCACAGATACGCAGTATTTT.

This clone was observed at least ten times. The chain joins TRBV6-1 to TRBJ1-2; TRBD1 matches 10 bases. The CDR3 is 15 amino acids. With V trimmed by 5 bases and J by 5 bases, 8 bases remained unmatched. In germline, CDR1 is MNHNS, CDR2 SASEGT. The CDR3 DNA reads TGTGCCAGCAGTATGACAGGGGGCTCGGGTTATGGCTACACCTTC. It yields the protein CASSMTGGSGYGYTF.

This clone was seen ten or more times. This sequence joins TRBV12-3 or TRBV12-4 and TRBJ2-2; TRBD2 matches at 10 bases. This CDR3 is 14 amino acids long. The V segment lost 7 bases and the J segment 7 bases; nucleotides outside the gene matches: 6. The DNA for the CDR3 is TGTGCCAGCAACCTAGCGGGGGCCGGCGGGGAGCTGTTTTTT. It specifies CASNLAGAGGELFF.

This clone was seen at least ten times. V usage is TRBV28 and J usage is TRBJ2-1, with TRBD2 matching over 14 bases. The CDR3 extends over 17 amino acids. Germline-derived CDR1 and CDR2 are MDHEN and SYDVKM. The V and J ends lost 6 bases and 8 bases, in that order; junction bases with no gene match: 12. Here the CDR3 reads CASSPNPGLAGVHEQFF. CDR3 in DNA: TGTGCCAGCAGCCCAAACCCGGGACTAGCGGGAGTGCATGAGCAGTTCTTC.

On this clone itself: Just one base apart from a much larger clone, this may be a read error. The J gene is TRBJ2-5, the V gene TRBV28; D unclear. Germline assignment: CDR1 MDHEN and CDR2 SYDVKM. This CDR3 spans 12 amino acids. Deletions cut 7 bases from V and 5 bases from J, with 11 bases between. CDR3 DNA sequence: TGTGCCAGCAACCCACTGAGGGAGACCCAGTACTTC. As protein: CASNPLRETQYF.

In this sample, this clone is medium-sized. The V and J genes are TRBV10-2 and TRBJ1-2; D unclear. The V gene lost 5 bases and the J gene lost 1 base, with 8 bases spanning the gap. Germline V CDR1 and CDR2: WSHSY, SAAADI. This CDR3 is 13 amino acids long. The CDR3 nucleotides are TGCGCCAGCAGTCCCGGGTTTAACTATGGCTACACCTTC. Translation: CASSPGFNYGYTF.

With regard to this clone: This may be a read error, as it is one base from a much larger clone. The chain combines TRBV6-1 with TRBJ2-2; D may be TRBD2 (7 bases). With 5 bases removed from V and 5 bases from J, the gap between germline ends came to 21 bases. Germline V lookup: CDR1 MNHNS, CDR2 SASEGT. The CDR3 sequence is 17 residues long. In DNA form, the CDR3 reads TGTGCCAGCAGTATATACCCGGGCGGGGGCTTTACCGGGGAGCTGTTTTTT. This gives the protein CASSIYPGGGFTGELFF.

Ten or more counts support this clone. The V call is TRBV29-1, the J call TRBJ1-2; possibly TRBD1 for D (5 bases). The CDR3 contains 16 residues. The V end lost 1 base, the J end lost 3 bases, and 18 bases lay between the germline ends. Germline assignment: CDR1 SQVTM and CDR2 ANQGSEA. CDR3: CSVEVPRQGAYYGYTF. The CDR3 DNA reads TGCAGCGTTGAAGTCCCACGGCAAGGGGCCTACTATGGCTACACCTTC. The full variable domain, rest sourced from reference TRBV29-1 and TRBJ1-2, is SAVISQKPSRDICQRGTSLTIQCQVDSQVTMMFWYRQQPGQSLTLIATANQGSEATYESGFVIDKFPISRPNLTFSTLTVSNMSPEDSSIYLCSVEVPRQGAYYGYTFGSGTRLTVV.

Concerning this clone itself: A single base separates this from a much larger clone, so it may be a read error. The chain recombines TRBV20-1 with TRBJ1-1, with D hard to call. Germline CDR1 is DFQATT and CDR2 is SNEGSKA (reference sequence). The CDR3 sequence is 12 residues long. CDR3 loop: CSARREREGASF. CDR3 nucleotide sequence: TGCAGTGCTAGACGCGAGAGGGAAGGTGCTTCCTTT.

This clone was observed at least ten times. The V and J genes are TRBV5-1 and TRBJ1-6; D unclear. The germline gives CDR1 SGHRS, CDR2 YFSETQ. V gave up 0 bases and J gave up 12 bases, with 10 bases separating them. The CDR3 consists of 13 residues. The CDR3 sequence is CASSLVWAGPLHF. The CDR3 region has the DNA TGCGCCAGCAGCTTGGTTTGGGCTGGACCCCTCCACTTT.

This clone was recorded many times. The genes are TRBV20-1 and TRBJ2-7, with a possible D match to TRBD2 (5 bases). Germline CDR1 reads DFQATT; CDR2 reads SNEGSKA (reference sequence). V gave up 4 bases and J gave up 4 bases, with 26 bases separating them. This CDR3 spans 17 amino acids. Here the CDR3 DNA reads TGCAGTGCTATAGGAGGCTCAGGCCAAATTGGACTTTACGAGCAGTACTTC. It translates to CSAIGGSGQIGLYEQYF.

This clone was recorded many times. The chain carries TRBV5-1 and TRBJ2-7; TRBD2 matches 11 bases. This CDR3 is built from 15 residues. V was pared by 4 bases and J by 2 bases, with 5 bases of the junction left unmatched. From germline, CDR1 is SGHRS and CDR2 YFSETQ. The CDR3 region has the DNA TGCGCCAGCAGCCTCACGGGACTAGCGGCCTACGAGCAGTACTTC. This translates into CASSLTGLAAYEQYF.

There are many counts of this clone. The V gene is TRBV7-8, the J gene TRBJ1-3; D not certain. CDR1 and CDR2 (germline): SGHVS, FQNEAQ. The CDR3 consists of 14 residues. Trimming took 2 bases from V and 3 from J, leaving 8 bases between them. This chain's CDR3 is CASSLRLYGNTIYF. For the CDR3, the DNA is TGTGCCAGCAGCTTAAGACTGTATGGAAACACCATATATTTT.

In this sample, this clone turned up many times. The genes are TRBV5-4 and TRBJ1-1; D is undetermined. The germline V and J ends were trimmed by 0 bases and 6 bases, with 18 bases remaining between them. Germline V gives CDR1 SGHNT, CDR2 YYREEE (reference sequence). This CDR3 contains 16 residues. For the CDR3, the DNA is TGTGCCAGCAGCTTGGCCTTGGTTTACGGTCGTTCTGAAGCTTTCTTT. It specifies CASSLALVYGRSEAFF. The full variable domain, rest sourced from reference TRBV5-4 and TRBJ1-1, is ETGVTQSPTHLIKTRGQQVTLRCSSQSGHNTVSWYQQALGQGPQFIFQYYREEENGRGNFPPRFSGLQFPNYSSELNVNALELDDSALYLCASSLALVYGRSEAFFGQGTRLTVV.

This clone was seen more than once but under ten times. The gene calls are TRBV2 and TRBJ2-1, with 8 bases that match TRBD2. V shed 10 bases, J shed 9 bases, and the junction held 14 bases outside the gene matches. CDR3 length equals 14 residues. Germline V gives CDR1 SNHLY, CDR2 FYNNEI. The CDR3 sequence: CATKAGTSGGEQFF. CDR3 sequence (DNA): TGTGCCACCAAAGCCGGGACTAGTGGTGGTGAGCAGTTCTTC.

On this clone: This clone may be a read error of a much larger clone one base away. Other DNA sequences in the sample encode the same CDR3. The chain joins TRBV20-1 to TRBJ2-3, with 9 bases lining up with TRBD1. CDR3 length equals 17 residues. Germline values: CDR1 DFQATT, CDR2 SNEGSKA (reference sequence). This chain's CDR3 is CSARAVPGQGLTDTQYF. The DNA of the CDR3 is TGTAGTGCTAGAGCTGTTCCGGGACAGGGACTGACAGATACGCAGTATTTT.

This clone qualifies as medium-sized. The same CDR3 is also encoded by other DNA sequences in this sample. The J gene is TRBJ2-2, the V gene TRBV7-9; D is undetermined. Germline V gene data show CDR1 as SEHNR and CDR2 as FQNEAQ (reference sequence). V was cut by 1 base and J by 9 bases, with 6 bases left in between. The CDR3 spans 12 residues. CDR3 bases: TGTGCCAGCAGCTTAGTGAGCTGGGAGCTGTTTTTT. Translating it yields CASSLVSWELFF. Full variable domain (outside the CDR3, taken from reference TRBV7-9 and TRBJ2-2): DTGVSQNPRHKITKRGQNVTFRCDPISEHNRLYWYRQTLGQGPEFLTYFQNEAQLEKSRLLSDRFSAERPKGSFSTLEIQRTEQGDSAMYLCASSLVSWELFFGEGSRLTVL.

By sample fraction, this clone is medium-sized. The chain links TRBV6-1 to TRBJ2-1; D remains ambiguous. The length of the CDR3 is 16 residues. Per the germline V gene, CDR1 is MNHNS and CDR2 is SASEGT. V was trimmed by 4 bases and J by 0 bases, leaving 13 bases between them. This CDR3 is CASSVWATSSYNEQFF. CDR3 nucleotide sequence: TGTGCCAGCAGTGTTTGGGCAACAAGCTCCTACAATGAGCAGTTCTTC.

V is TRBV10-3 and J is TRBJ2-5; the match to TRBD2 covers 8 bases. The V segment lost 2 bases and the J segment 0 bases; nucleotides outside the gene matches: 5. This CDR3 has 16 amino acids. In germline, CDR1 is ENHRY, CDR2 SYGVKD. CDR3 bases: TGTGCCATCAGTGAGGGCAGCGGGGGATACCAAGAGACCCAGTACTTC. As protein: CAISEGSGGYQETQYF.

This clone showed up just a few times. The V and J genes are TRBV28 and TRBJ2-7; TRBD2 aligns across 13 bases. This CDR3 is 15 amino acids long. Germline CDR1 and CDR2: MDHEN and SYDVKM. V shed 4 bases and J 5 bases; nucleotides not matched to a gene: 5. The CDR3 coding sequence is TGTGCCAGCAGTTCACGACTAGCGGGGGGCCACGAGCAGTACTTC. Its translation: CASSSRLAGGHEQYF.

At least ten counts were recorded for this clone. This sequence joins TRBV10-3 and TRBJ1-2; D is unresolved. From germline, CDR1 is ENHRY and CDR2 SYGVKD. The CDR3 is 14 residues long. Trimming cost V 8 bases and J 0 bases, with 13 bases left between them. DNA of the CDR3: TGTGCCATCGGAACTACAGAAGCTAACTATGGCTACACCTTC. It specifies CAIGTTEANYGYTF.

The table lists this clone with many counts. This chain uses TRBV12-3 or TRBV12-4 with TRBJ2-5; weak D call: TRBD1 (5 bases). The CDR3 runs to 14 residues. Between the trimmed V and J ends, which lost 7 bases and 4 bases, there was a span of 16 bases. The DNA of the CDR3 is TGTGCCAGCACCAACCTGGCAGGGCGAGAGACCCAGTACTTC. Encoded protein: CASTNLAGRETQYF.

This clone was picked up many times. The J gene is TRBJ2-5, the V gene TRBV20-1, with D perhaps given as TRBD1 or TRBD2 (6 bases each). The V gene's germline CDR1 is DFQATT and CDR2 SNEGSKA (reference sequence). CDR3 size: 15 residues. Deletions cut 4 bases from V and 5 bases from J, with 20 bases between. The CDR3 DNA is TGCAGTGCTACGGACTACATACCAGGGGTGGAGACCCAGTACTTC. This gives the protein CSATDYIPGVETQYF.

As regards this clone: An end of the junction does not agree with germline; a read error may underlie this. The chain has TRBV6-1 and TRBJ1-1; unclear D gene. Germline-derived CDR1 and CDR2 are MNHNS and SASEGT. CDR3 length: 13 residues. The CDR3 sequence: CASTRSLDTEALF. CDR3 in DNA: TGTGCCAGCACACGATCGCTGGATACTGAAGCTTTATTT.

A note on this clone: The junction differs from germline at one of its ends, possibly a read error. CDR3 DNA sequence: TGCAGTGCTAGATATCGAGCGGGAGTGAACAATGGGCAGTTCTTC. As protein: CSARYRAGVNNGQFF. The J gene is TRBJ2-1, the V gene TRBV20-1; 8 bases map to TRBD2. Germline V CDR1 and CDR2: DFQATT, SNEGSKA (reference sequence). The CDR3 has 15 amino acids.